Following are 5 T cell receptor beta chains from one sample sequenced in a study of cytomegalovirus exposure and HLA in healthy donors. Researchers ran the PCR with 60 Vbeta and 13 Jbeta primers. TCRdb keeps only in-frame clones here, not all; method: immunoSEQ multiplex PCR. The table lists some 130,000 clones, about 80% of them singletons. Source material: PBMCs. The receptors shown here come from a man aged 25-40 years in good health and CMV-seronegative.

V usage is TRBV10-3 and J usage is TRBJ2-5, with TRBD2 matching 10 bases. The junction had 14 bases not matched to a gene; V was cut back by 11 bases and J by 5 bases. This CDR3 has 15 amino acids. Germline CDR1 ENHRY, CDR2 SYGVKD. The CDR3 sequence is CASRRSGGVGETQYF. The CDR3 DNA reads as TGTGCCTCCAGGAGGAGCGGGGGGGTCGGGGAGACCCAGTACTTC.

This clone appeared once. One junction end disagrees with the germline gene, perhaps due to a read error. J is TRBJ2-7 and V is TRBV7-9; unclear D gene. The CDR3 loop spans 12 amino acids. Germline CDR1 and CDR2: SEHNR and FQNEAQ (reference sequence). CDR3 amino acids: CSSSSVPYEQYF. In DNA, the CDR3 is TGTTCCAGCAGCTCAGTACCCTACGAGCAGTACTTC.

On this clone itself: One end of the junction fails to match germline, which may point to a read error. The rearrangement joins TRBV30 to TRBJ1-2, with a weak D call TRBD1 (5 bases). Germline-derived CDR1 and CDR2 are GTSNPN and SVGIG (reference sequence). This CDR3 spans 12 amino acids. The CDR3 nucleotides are TGTGCCTGGAGTCGGTTACTCGAGACAGATAACTTC. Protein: CAWSRLLETDNF.

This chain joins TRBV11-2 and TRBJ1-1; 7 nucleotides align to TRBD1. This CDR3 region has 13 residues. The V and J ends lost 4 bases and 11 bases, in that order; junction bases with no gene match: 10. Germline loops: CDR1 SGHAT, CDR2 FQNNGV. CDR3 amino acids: CASSSGQTRDAFF. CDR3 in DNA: TGTGCCAGCAGCTCGGGACAGACCAGAGACGCTTTCTTT. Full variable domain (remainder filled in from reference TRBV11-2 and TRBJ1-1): EAGVAQSPRYKIIEKRQSVAFWCNPISGHATLYWYQQILGQGPKLLIQFQNNGVVDDSQLPKDRFSAERLKGVDSTLKIQPAKLEDSAVYLCASSSGQTRDAFFGQGTRLTVV.

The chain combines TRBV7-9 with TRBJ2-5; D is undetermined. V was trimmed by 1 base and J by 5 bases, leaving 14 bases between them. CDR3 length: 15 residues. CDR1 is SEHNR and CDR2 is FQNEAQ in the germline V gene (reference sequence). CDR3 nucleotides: TGTGCCAGCAGCTTAGTGAGATCTGGTCTCGAGACCCAGTACTTC. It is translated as CASSLVRSGLETQYF.